What follows is one T cell receptor (beta chain) and its context. Its matching antigen is unknown. This record comes from a study of T cells in Graves' hyperthyroidism and ophthalmopathy. This CDR3 contains 13 residues. The germline V gene encodes CDR1 LNHDA and CDR2 SQIVND (reference sequence). V lost 7 bases, J lost 4 bases, and 8 bases lay in between. The study, taken as a whole, reports: Blood held most thyroid clonotypes expanded above 0.001 frequency. In validation, the model predicted ophthalmopathy. These predictions came a median roughly 7.1 months before onset.

Each diagnosis was grounded in clinical symptoms, serum thyroxine and TRAb, thyroid ultrasound, and orbital computed tomography. Regions amplified from RNA transcripts were the TCR beta CDR3 regions. In the first-round RT-PCR of the TCR CDR3, the HTBI primer set was used. TCRdb analysed the multiplex PCR reads with MiXCR anew, one entry per CDR3 protein. The data hold 350,000 to 400,000 distinct CDR3 sequences, with 15% to 20% observed a single time. Sequencing was carried out using blood. The sequence came from a woman aged 18-29 years with Graves' hyperthyroidism. The chain combines TRBV19 with TRBJ1-6; D may be TRBD1 (5 bases). The CDR3 loop reads CASNGGYNSPLHF. The CDR3 DNA reads as TGTGCCAGTAATGGGGGGTATAATTCACCCCTCCACTTT.